A single sample gave rise to the 2 T cell receptor beta chains below, sequenced in a study of T cells in pancreatic ductal adenocarcinoma. The protocol was immunoSEQ multiplex PCR, while the TCRdb copy is restricted to in-frame clones and leaves out a portion. Of 5,000 or so clones detected, more than 70% appear once; the ten largest clones hold about 6.1%. Surgery without prior neoadjuvant therapy was the treatment of the selected pancreatic ductal adenocarcinoma patients. The sequenced sample consisted of pancreatic tumor tissue. The receptors were sampled from a human donor with pancreatic ductal adenocarcinoma.

This chain joins TRBV2 and TRBJ1-2; D unclear. V was shortened by 7 bases and J by 4 bases, with 19 bases between the two germline ends. CDR1 and CDR2 (germline): SNHLY, FYNNEI. The CDR3 has 15 amino acids. The CDR3: CASTGVRRGIYGYTF. The CDR3 DNA follows: TGTGCCAGCACAGGAGTGCGCCGGGGAATCTATGGCTACACCTTC.

The gene calls are TRBV19 and TRBJ1-5; D is unclear. The germline CDR1 and CDR2 sequences are LNHDA and SQIVND (reference sequence). The CDR3 runs to 15 residues. V lost 6 bases, J lost 0 bases, and 12 bases lay in between. This CDR3 reads CASSRRNPSNQPQHF. The CDR3 DNA is TGTGCCAGTAGCAGGCGGAACCCTAGCAATCAGCCCCAGCATTTT.